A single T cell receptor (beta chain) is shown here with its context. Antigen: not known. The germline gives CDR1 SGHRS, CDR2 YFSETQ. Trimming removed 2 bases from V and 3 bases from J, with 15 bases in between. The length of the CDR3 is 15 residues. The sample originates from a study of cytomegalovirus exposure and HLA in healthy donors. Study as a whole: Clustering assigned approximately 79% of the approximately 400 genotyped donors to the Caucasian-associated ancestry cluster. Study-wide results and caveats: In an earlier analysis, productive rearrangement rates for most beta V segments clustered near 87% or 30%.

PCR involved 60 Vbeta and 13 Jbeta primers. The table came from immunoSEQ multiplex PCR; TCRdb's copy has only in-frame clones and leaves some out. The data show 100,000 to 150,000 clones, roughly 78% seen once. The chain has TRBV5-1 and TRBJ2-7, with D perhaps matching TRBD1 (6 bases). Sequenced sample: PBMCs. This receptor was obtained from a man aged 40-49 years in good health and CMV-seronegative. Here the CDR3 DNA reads TGCGCCAGCAGCTTTGACGGGACATCAGGCTACGAGCAGTACTTC. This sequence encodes CASSFDGTSGYEQYF. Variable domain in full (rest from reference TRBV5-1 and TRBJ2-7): KAGVTQTPRYLIKTRGQQVTLSCSPISGHRSVSWYQQTPGQGLQFLFEYFSETQRNKGNFPGRFSGRQFSNSRSEMNVSTLELGDSALYLCASSFDGTSGYEQYFGPGTRLTVT.